These 12 T cell receptor beta chains were all obtained from the same sample, sequenced in a study of a mutant IDH1 vaccine in newly diagnosed glioma. The antigens of these receptors remain unknown. TCRdb's table, derived via immunoSEQ multiplex PCR, lists solely in-frame clones and lacks some. The sample has about 60,000 clones, less than 90% seen once. Regarding time point: week 35, safety follow-up. Vaccination comprised doses that each held 300 ug of mutant IDH1 20-mer peptide, plus topical imiquimod. The input for sequencing was PBMCs, taken from a glioma patient whose treatment included an IDH1 peptide vaccine. The receptors derive from a man aged 30 to 45 with glioma.

The rearrangement joins TRBV4-2 to TRBJ2-3; maybe TRBD1 (5 bases). CDR1 and CDR2 (germline): LGHNA, YNFKEQ. V dropped 2 bases and J dropped 5 bases, with 17 bases sitting between them. This CDR3 is 16 amino acids long. In nucleotides, the CDR3 is TGTGCCAGCAGCCAACTGCAGGGTTGGTTTGGAGATACGCAGTATTTT. It is translated as CASSQLQGWFGDTQYF.

The chain links TRBV28 to TRBJ1-5; 11 bases match TRBD1. The CDR3 is 17 residues long. The V gene's germline CDR1 is MDHEN and CDR2 SYDVKM. Unmatched junction bases numbered 10, after V lost 7 bases and J lost 2 bases. DNA for the CDR3: TGTGCCAGCACCGGACAGGGGGCTATCGTGGGCAATCAGCCCCAGCATTTT. Translating it yields CASTGQGAIVGNQPQHF.

CDR3 DNA sequence: TGCGCCAGCAGCTCAACGGGGGCCTCAAGCTCCTACAATGAGCAGTTCTTC. Its protein product is CASSSTGASSSYNEQFF. The V and J genes are TRBV10-1 and TRBJ2-1, with D possibly being TRBD1 or TRBD2 (6 bases each). V was pared by 6 bases and J by 0 bases, with 18 bases between. In germline, CDR1 is WNHNN, CDR2 SYGVQD (reference sequence). The CDR3 totals 17 residues.

The CDR3 protein is CASSPRTGWNTEAFF. The CDR3 DNA reads as TGCGCCAGCAGCCCCCGGACAGGGTGGAACACTGAAGCTTTCTTT. The chain links TRBV5-1 to TRBJ1-1; TRBD1 matches at 8 bases. This CDR3 is built from 15 residues. Germline CDR1 is SGHRS and CDR2 is YFSETQ. V was clipped by 4 bases and J by 1 base; unmatched bases: 6.

The chain combines TRBV7-9 with TRBJ1-2; D unresolved. CDR3 length: 15 amino acids. The germline V and J ends were trimmed by 1 base and 8 bases, with 17 bases remaining between them. Germline assignment: CDR1 SEHNR and CDR2 FQNEAQ (reference sequence). The CDR3 here is CASSLVGGGLDGYTF. The CDR3 DNA reads TGTGCCAGCAGCTTAGTAGGTGGAGGGCTTGACGGCTACACCTTC.

V gene TRBV4-1 combines with J gene TRBJ2-7, with TRBD2 identical over 11 bases. The CDR3 is 15 residues long. The V segment lost 1 base and the J segment 3 bases; nucleotides outside the gene matches: 2. Per germline, CDR1 MGHRA and CDR2 YSYEKL. Here the CDR3 DNA reads TGCGCCAGCAGCCAAGTAGCGGGGGGGGACTACGAGCAGTACTTC. Protein sequence: CASSQVAGGDYEQYF.

This rearrangement joins TRBV11-2 to TRBJ2-7, with 10 bases lining up with TRBD2. The length of the CDR3 is 14 residues. Germline loops: CDR1 SGHAT, CDR2 FQNNGV. Trimming removed 5 bases from V and 3 bases from J; junction bases left unmatched: 4. The CDR3 coding sequence is TGTGCCAGCAGCCTAGCGGGGGCCCACTACGAGCAGTACTTC. Encoded protein: CASSLAGAHYEQYF.

There are a few counts of this clone. This chain joins TRBV5-4 and TRBJ2-2; maybe TRBD2 (6 bases). CDR3 size: 14 residues. CDR1 SGHNT and CDR2 YYREEE come from the germline V gene (reference sequence). Trimming removed 6 bases at V and 2 bases at J, with 11 bases between. The CDR3 region is CASTDGGNTGELFF. CDR3 DNA sequence: TGTGCCAGCACGGACGGGGGTAACACCGGGGAGCTGTTTTTT.

The rearrangement joins TRBV6-1 to TRBJ1-1; D uncertain. The CDR3 runs 11 residues. CDR1 is MNHNS, CDR2 SASEGT, per germline. Trimming cost V 1 base and J 8 bases, with 5 bases left between them. CDR3 nucleotides: TGTGCCAGCAGTGAAGGCAACGAAGCTTTCTTT. Translated: CASSEGNEAFF.

The chain has TRBV10-2 and TRBJ1-2; D ambiguous. The CDR3 contains 12 residues. Trimming cost V 3 bases and J 8 bases, with 10 bases left between them. Germline CDR1 reads WSHSY; CDR2 reads SAAADI. The CDR3 sequence: CASSELRRGYTF. The CDR3 DNA reads as TGCGCCAGCAGTGAACTGAGACGGGGCTACACCTTC.

The chain combines TRBV19 with TRBJ1-1; D is perhaps TRBD1 (5 bases). The CDR3 runs to 13 residues. The germline gives CDR1 LNHDA, CDR2 SQIVND (reference sequence). V was cut by 4 bases and J by 3 bases, with 9 bases left in between. CDR3: CASSSGGYTEAFF. The CDR3 coding sequence is TGTGCCAGTAGTAGCGGGGGATACACTGAAGCTTTCTTT.

The chain joins TRBV19 to TRBJ1-5, with D maybe TRBD1 (6 bases). This CDR3 has 14 amino acids. Trimming removed 3 bases at V and 6 bases at J, with 12 bases between. CDR1 and CDR2 (germline): LNHDA, SQIVND (reference sequence). The CDR3 DNA reads as TGTGCCAGTAGTATGGCTCAGGGGATTCAGCCCCAGCATTTT. Translated, it gives CASSMAQGIQPQHF.